The clone carrying this TCR beta chain was observed once. These data come from a study of blood T cell repertoires in COVID-19. Overall study: Material from acute and convalescent COVID-19 was sourced from the United States, Italy and Spain. The analysed material was cDNA or gDNA that came from T cells, B-cell-depleted T cells, or PBMCs.

In the authors' methods: By means of reference gene primer amplification, nucleated cell counts were estimated. Sequencing was performed with immunoSEQ multiplex PCR; in TCRdb, only in-frame clones are kept and a portion is missing. V and J calls and clone size are copied from that table; D and trimming were computed from the DNA. The sample holds about 230,000 clones, 70% to 90% seen once. The specimen was peripheral blood. This TCR was sampled from a man aged 45-65 years with COVID-19, enrolled during active disease.

The DNA for the CDR3 is TGTGCCAGCAGTCCGAGGACAGGGGGCAGTAACTATGGCTACACCTTC. Its protein product is CASSPRTGGSNYGYTF. The chain joins TRBV27 to TRBJ1-2; 11 positions agree with TRBD1. The CDR3 extends over 16 amino acids. V trimming: 5 bases; J trimming: 1 base; junction bases outside the gene matches: 6. CDR1 MNHEY and CDR2 SMNVEV come from the germline V gene (reference sequence).